The 3 T cell receptor beta chains below were found in one sample sequenced in a study of cytomegalovirus exposure and HLA in healthy donors. Researchers ran the PCR with 60 Vbeta and 13 Jbeta primers. Sequenced by immunoSEQ multiplex PCR; TCRdb stores in-frame clones only, minus some. The table includes roughly 130,000 clones, around 80% detected once. Sequenced material: PBMCs. The receptors derive from a woman in her forties or fifties in good health and CMV-seronegative.

The V gene is TRBV9, the J gene TRBJ1-1; possibly TRBD1 for D (6 bases). The germline gives CDR1 SGDLS, CDR2 YYNGEE. V gave up 4 bases and J gave up 1 base, with 8 bases separating them. The CDR3 covers 13 residues. CDR3 nucleotide sequence: TGTGCCAGCAGCCAGACAGGGAACACTGAAGCTTTCTTT. Translating it yields CASSQTGNTEAFF.

This clone occurred a few times. This chain uses TRBV5-1 with TRBJ2-5; unclear D gene. Germline CDR1 and CDR2: SGHRS and YFSETQ. V was trimmed by 2 bases and J by 5 bases, leaving 10 bases between them. The length of the CDR3 is 13 residues. CDR3 amino acids: CASSLILSETQYF. The CDR3 DNA reads as TGCGCCAGCAGCTTAATTCTTTCGGAGACCCAGTACTTC.

CDR3 in amino acids: CASSVGGGLAGRSSYNEQFF. The CDR3 DNA reads TGTGCCAGCAGCGTAGGAGGGGGACTAGCGGGTAGGAGCTCCTACAATGAGCAGTTCTTC. This rearrangement joins TRBV9 to TRBJ2-1; 12 nucleotides agree with TRBD2. The J segment lost 0 bases and the V segment lost 0 bases, leaving 10 bases of the junction unmatched. From germline, CDR1 is SGDLS and CDR2 YYNGEE. This CDR3 is 20 amino acids long.